The entry below describes one T cell receptor (beta chain). The sample originates from a study of blood T cell repertoires in COVID-19. Study-wide background: The analysed material was cDNA or gDNA that came from T cells, B-cell-depleted T cells, or PBMCs.

Here immunoSEQ multiplex PCR was the method, and the copy in TCRdb shows in-frame clones only, minus some. The sample carries under 45,000 clones, more than 65% recorded once. After removal of 6 bases from V and 7 bases from J, the junction contained 17 bases not matched to a gene. This CDR3 contains 18 residues. The germline CDR1 and CDR2 sequences are MNHEY and SVGEGT. Seattle's enrolled individuals joined amid active infection and were then monitored longitudinally. Source material: peripheral blood. The rearrangement uses TRBV6-2 or TRBV6-3 and TRBJ2-1, with 11 bases identical to TRBD2. The sequence was obtained from a man in his 70s with COVID-19, enrolled during active disease. CDR3 in amino acids: CASSGLGTSGAGTNEQFF. The CDR3 DNA is TGTGCCAGCAGCGGACTTGGGACTAGCGGAGCCGGGACAAATGAGCAGTTCTTC.